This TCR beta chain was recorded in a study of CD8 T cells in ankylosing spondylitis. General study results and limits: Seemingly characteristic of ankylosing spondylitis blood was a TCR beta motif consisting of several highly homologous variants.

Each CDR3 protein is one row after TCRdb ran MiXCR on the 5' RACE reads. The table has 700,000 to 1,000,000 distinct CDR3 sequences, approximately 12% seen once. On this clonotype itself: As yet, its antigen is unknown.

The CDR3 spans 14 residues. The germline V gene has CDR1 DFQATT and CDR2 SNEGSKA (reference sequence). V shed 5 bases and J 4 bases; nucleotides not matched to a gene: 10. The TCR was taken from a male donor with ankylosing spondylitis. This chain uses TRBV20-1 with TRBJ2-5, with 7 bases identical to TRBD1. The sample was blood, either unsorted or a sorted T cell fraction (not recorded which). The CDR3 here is CSARAWDSRETQYF. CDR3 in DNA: TGCAGTGCTCGAGCATGGGACAGCCGAGAGACCCAGTACTTC.